The 20 T cell receptor beta chains below all came from one sample that was sequenced in a study of blood T cell repertoires in COVID-19. The repertoire was sequenced with immunoSEQ multiplex PCR; TCRdb's copy has only in-frame clones and lacks some. The sample has a few hundred thousand clones; roughly 90% are singletons. The sample consisted of peripheral blood. These receptors all come from a man between 18 and 35 years old who had recovered from COVID-19.

This chain links TRBV5-8 with TRBJ1-2; D is possibly TRBD1 (5 bases). Trimming took off 4 bases at V and 3 bases at J, with 16 bases between the two ends. The CDR3 contains 15 residues. Germline lookup yields CDR1 SGHTS and CDR2 YDEGEE. In DNA form, the CDR3 reads TGTGCCAGCAGCCATCGCAGTGGGGCCCACTATGGCTACACCTTC. Amino acid sequence: CASSHRSGAHYGYTF.

The V gene is TRBV14, the J gene TRBJ2-7, with 8 bases aligning to TRBD1. Germline V gene sequence: CDR1 SGHDN, CDR2 FVKESK. This CDR3 has 13 residues. The V gene end was trimmed by 0 bases and the J gene end by 6 bases; junction bases not matched to a gene: 1. The CDR3: CASSQEDRGEQYF. For the CDR3, the DNA is TGTGCCAGCAGCCAAGAAGACAGGGGCGAGCAGTACTTC.

The chain recombines TRBV10-3 with TRBJ1-1; 7 bases line up with TRBD1. This CDR3 is 13 amino acids long. Germline V gene lookup returns CDR1 ENHRY and CDR2 SYGVKD. The V segment lost 8 bases and the J segment 0 bases; nucleotides outside the gene matches: 3. CDR3 sequence reads: CAIVTGMNTEAFF. In DNA, the CDR3 is TGTGCCATCGTGACAGGGATGAACACTGAAGCTTTCTTT.

The chain couples TRBV10-1 to TRBJ2-1; 9 positions agree with TRBD2. This CDR3 contains 12 residues. Germline assignment: CDR1 WNHNN and CDR2 SYGVQD (reference sequence). J gave up 15 bases and V 4 bases, and 7 bases lay outside the gene matches. This chain's CDR3 is CASSAPGTSMFF. CDR3 DNA: TGCGCCAGCAGTGCCCCCGGGACTAGCATGTTCTTC.

The V call is TRBV18, the J call TRBJ2-5; D is ambiguous. The CDR3 is made up of 15 amino acids. Germline CDR1 KGHSH, CDR2 LQKENI. The V gene lost 0 bases and the J gene lost 1 base, with 9 bases spanning the gap. The CDR3 nucleotides read TGTGCCAGCTCACCACCCGTCAGGCTCCAAGAGACCCAGTACTTC. Amino acids: CASSPPVRLQETQYF.

The chain couples TRBV18 to TRBJ2-7, with 8 positions matching TRBD1. This CDR3 region has 14 residues. Germline V lookup: CDR1 KGHSH, CDR2 LQKENI. Trimming removed 6 bases from V and 2 bases from J; junction bases left unmatched: 6. CDR3 region: CASSLTGEAYEQYF. CDR3 coding DNA: TGTGCCAGCTCCCTGACAGGGGAAGCCTACGAGCAGTACTTC.

The chain carries TRBV13 and TRBJ1-3; D gene uncertain. The V end was cut by 2 bases, the J end by 0 bases, with 11 bases between. Looked up from germline, CDR1 is PRHDT and CDR2 is FYEKMQ (reference sequence). The CDR3 runs to 16 residues. CDR3 sequence reads: CASSLTPSRSGNTIYF. The CDR3 DNA is TGTGCCAGCAGCTTAACTCCATCCCGCTCTGGAAACACCATATATTTT.

The chain employs TRBV11-2 and TRBJ1-2; 7 positions match TRBD1. Germline V gives CDR1 SGHAT, CDR2 FQNNGV. V was pared by 5 bases and J by 0 bases, with 0 bases of the junction left unmatched. The CDR3 extends over 13 amino acids. CDR3 protein: CASSGQANYGYTF. The CDR3 DNA reads as TGTGCCAGCAGCGGACAGGCTAACTATGGCTACACCTTC.

This chain uses TRBV5-1 with TRBJ2-3, with a possible D match to TRBD1 (5 bases). This CDR3 contains 15 residues. V dropped 4 bases and J dropped 4 bases, with 16 bases sitting between them. Germline CDR1 and CDR2: SGHRS and YFSETQ. The CDR3 reads CASSPFNLGPDTQYF. The CDR3 nucleotides read TGCGCCAGCAGCCCCTTTAACTTGGGGCCAGATACGCAGTATTTT.

The chain recombines TRBV5-1 with TRBJ2-5, with TRBD2 matching 13 bases. The germline CDR1 and CDR2 sequences are SGHRS and YFSETQ. The CDR3 runs 14 residues. Trimming took 3 bases from V and 5 from J; bases not matched to a gene: 1. CDR3 nucleotides: TGCGCCAGCAGCTGGACTAGCGGGAGTGAGACCCAGTACTTC. It specifies CASSWTSGSETQYF.

The chain employs TRBV7-2 and TRBJ2-7, with 7 bases that match TRBD1. This CDR3 region has 14 residues. Unmatched junction bases numbered 5, after V lost 4 bases and J lost 2 bases. Germline V CDR1 and CDR2: SGHTA, FQGNSA. The CDR3 nucleotides read TGTGCCAGCAGCTCAAGGGGGCTGCCCTACGAGCAGTACTTC. Amino acids: CASSSRGLPYEQYF.

This clone came up once. The rearrangement links TRBV6-5 to TRBJ2-3, with TRBD1 as a possible D gene (6 bases). Germline V gives CDR1 MNHEY, CDR2 SVGAGI. V gave up 6 bases and J gave up 6 bases, with 13 bases separating them. The CDR3 consists of 13 residues. CDR3 in DNA: TGTGCCAGCAGGGCACCAGGGGCCGATACGCAGTATTTT. Its protein product is CASRAPGADTQYF.

CDR3 loop: CASSLDPGTYNSPLHF. In DNA form, the CDR3 reads TGTGCCAGCAGCTTGGATCCGGGTACCTATAATTCACCCCTCCACTTT. The V call is TRBV5-4, the J call TRBJ1-6; unclear D gene. The CDR3 spans 16 residues. Trimming pared 0 bases from V and 2 bases from J, leaving 9 bases between. The germline V gene encodes CDR1 SGHNT and CDR2 YYREEE (reference sequence). The whole variable domain, remainder taken from reference TRBV5-4 and TRBJ1-6, is ETGVTQSPTHLIKTRGQQVTLRCSSQSGHNTVSWYQQALGQGPQFIFQYYREEENGRGNFPPRFSGLQFPNYSSELNVNALELDDSALYLCASSLDPGTYNSPLHFGNGTRLTVT.

The rearrangement links TRBV9 to TRBJ1-5; D may be TRBD1 (6 bases). CDR1 SGDLS and CDR2 YYNGEE come from the germline V gene. V was pared by 4 bases and J by 5 bases, with 13 bases between. This CDR3 spans 14 amino acids. CDR3 sequence (DNA): TGTGCCAGCAGCTTACAGGGTGGCGATCAGCCCCAGCATTTT. This sequence encodes CASSLQGGDQPQHF.

CDR3 sequence reads: CASSQERSFSQPQHF. The DNA for the CDR3 is TGTGCCAGCAGCCAAGAGCGGAGTTTTAGTCAGCCCCAGCATTTT. The J gene is TRBJ1-5, the V gene TRBV4-2; D uncertain. CDR1 LGHNA and CDR2 YNFKEQ come from the germline V gene. V lost 0 bases to trimming and J lost 6 bases, with 12 bases between them. This CDR3 is 15 amino acids long.

J is TRBJ2-1 and V is TRBV7-9; 9 bases align to TRBD2. Germline values: CDR1 SEHNR, CDR2 FQNEAQ (reference sequence). V lost 6 bases, J lost 0 bases, and 3 bases stayed unmatched. The CDR3 is 15 residues long. This chain's CDR3 is CASRPSGTSYNEQFF. In DNA, the CDR3 is TGTGCCAGCAGGCCTAGCGGGACCTCCTACAATGAGCAGTTCTTC.

The chain links TRBV19 to TRBJ2-7; D perhaps matches TRBD1 (6 bases). Trimming cost V 1 base and J 7 bases, with 11 bases left between them. The CDR3 is 13 residues long. The germline V gene encodes CDR1 LNHDA and CDR2 SQIVND (reference sequence). The chain's CDR3 is CASSIVAGEEQYF. Here the CDR3 DNA reads TGTGCCAGTAGTATAGTTGCAGGGGAAGAGCAGTACTTC.

The chain joins TRBV6-5 to TRBJ1-1; 9 bases map to TRBD1. Trimming at V came to 6 bases and at J to 6 bases, leaving 8 bases not matched to a gene. Germline V gene data show CDR1 as MNHEY and CDR2 as SVGAGI. The CDR3 extends over 14 amino acids. The CDR3 spells CASRRRDRVSEAFF. DNA of the CDR3: TGTGCCAGCAGACGTAGGGACAGGGTGTCTGAAGCTTTCTTT.

This clone was detected once. J is TRBJ2-7 and V is TRBV6-5, with unresolved D. The length of the CDR3 is 11 residues. Germline CDR1 MNHEY, CDR2 SVGAGI. Trimming pared 10 bases from V and 4 bases from J, leaving 11 bases between. The CDR3 DNA sequence: TGTGCCACCACACAAGTTTACGAGCAGTACTTC. It codes for CATTQVYEQYF.

The chain carries TRBV9 and TRBJ2-7, with D possibly being TRBD2 (5 bases). CDR3 size: 16 residues. In germline, CDR1 is SGDLS, CDR2 YYNGEE. V shed 3 bases and J shed 1 base, with 17 bases lying between them. CDR3 amino acids: CASSGGEGKSSYEQYF. Written as DNA, the CDR3 is TGTGCCAGCAGCGGGGGTGAGGGTAAGAGTTCCTACGAGCAGTACTTC.